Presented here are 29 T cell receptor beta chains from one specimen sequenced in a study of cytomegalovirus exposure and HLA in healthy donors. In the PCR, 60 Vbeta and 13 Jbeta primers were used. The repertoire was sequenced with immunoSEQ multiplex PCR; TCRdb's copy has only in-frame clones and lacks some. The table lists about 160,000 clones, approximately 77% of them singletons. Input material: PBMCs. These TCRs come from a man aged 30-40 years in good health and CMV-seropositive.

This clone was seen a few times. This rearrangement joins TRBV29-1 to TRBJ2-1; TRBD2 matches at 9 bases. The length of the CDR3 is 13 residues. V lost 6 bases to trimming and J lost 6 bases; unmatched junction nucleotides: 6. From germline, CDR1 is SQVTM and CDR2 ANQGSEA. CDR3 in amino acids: CSVVELAGNEQFF. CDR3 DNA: TGCAGCGTCGTCGAACTAGCGGGCAATGAGCAGTTCTTC.

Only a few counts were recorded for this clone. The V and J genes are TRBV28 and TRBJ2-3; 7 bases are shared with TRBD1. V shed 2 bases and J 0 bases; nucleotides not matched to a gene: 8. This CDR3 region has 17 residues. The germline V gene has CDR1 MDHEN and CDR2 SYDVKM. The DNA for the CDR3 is TGTGCCAGCAGTTTAACCCTACAGGGGCCGAGCACAGATACGCAGTATTTT. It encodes CASSLTLQGPSTDTQYF.

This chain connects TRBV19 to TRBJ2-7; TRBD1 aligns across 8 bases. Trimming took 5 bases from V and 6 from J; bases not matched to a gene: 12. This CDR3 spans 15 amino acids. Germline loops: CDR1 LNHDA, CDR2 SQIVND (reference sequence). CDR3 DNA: TGTGCCAGTAGTGCGAGGGGACAGGTTACTCTCGAGCAGTACTTC. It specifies CASSARGQVTLEQYF.

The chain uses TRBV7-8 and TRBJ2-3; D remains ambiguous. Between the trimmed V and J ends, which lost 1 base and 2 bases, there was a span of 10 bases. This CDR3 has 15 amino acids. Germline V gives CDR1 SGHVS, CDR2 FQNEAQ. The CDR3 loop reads CASSLVTYFTDTQYF. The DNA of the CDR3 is TGTGCCAGCAGCTTAGTTACCTACTTCACAGATACGCAGTATTTT.

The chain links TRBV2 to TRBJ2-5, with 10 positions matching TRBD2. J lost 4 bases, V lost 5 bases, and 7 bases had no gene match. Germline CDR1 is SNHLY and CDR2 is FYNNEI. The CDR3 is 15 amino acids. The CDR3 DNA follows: TGTGCCAGCAGTTCTACTCTAGCGGGGGTAGAGACCCAGTACTTC. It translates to CASSSTLAGVETQYF. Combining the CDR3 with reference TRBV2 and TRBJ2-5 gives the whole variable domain EPEVTQTPSHQVTQMGQEVILRCVPISNHLYFYWYRQILGQKVEFLVSFYNNEISEKSEIFDDQFSVERPDGSNFTLKIRSTKLEDSAMYFCASSSTLAGVETQYFGPGTRLLVL.

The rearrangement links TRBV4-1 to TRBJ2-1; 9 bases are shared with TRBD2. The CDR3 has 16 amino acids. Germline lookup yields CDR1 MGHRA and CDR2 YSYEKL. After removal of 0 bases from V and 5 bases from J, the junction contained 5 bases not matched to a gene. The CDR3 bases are TGCGCCAGCAGCCAAGAAAGGCGGGGGGGCGACAATGAGCAGTTCTTC. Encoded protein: CASSQERRGGDNEQFF.

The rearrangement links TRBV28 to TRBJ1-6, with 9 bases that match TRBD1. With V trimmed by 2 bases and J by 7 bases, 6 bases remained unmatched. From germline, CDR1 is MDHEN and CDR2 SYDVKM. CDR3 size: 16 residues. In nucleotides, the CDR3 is TGTGCCAGCAGTTTAGGGGGACAGGGAGAGAATTCACCCCTCCACTTT. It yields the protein CASSLGGQGENSPLHF.

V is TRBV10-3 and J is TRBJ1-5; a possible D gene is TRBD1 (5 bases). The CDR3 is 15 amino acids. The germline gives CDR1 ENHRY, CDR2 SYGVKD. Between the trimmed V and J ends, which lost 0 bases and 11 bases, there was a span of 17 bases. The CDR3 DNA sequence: TGTGCCATCAGTGAGTCGCAGGGTATTTTTGCGGCCCAGCATTTT. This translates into CAISESQGIFAAQHF.

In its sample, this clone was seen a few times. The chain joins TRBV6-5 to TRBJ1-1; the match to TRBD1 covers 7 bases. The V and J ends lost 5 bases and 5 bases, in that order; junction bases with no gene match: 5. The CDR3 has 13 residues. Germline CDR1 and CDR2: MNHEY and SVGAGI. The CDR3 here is CASSDRVETEAFF. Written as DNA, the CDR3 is TGTGCCAGCAGTGACAGGGTAGAGACTGAAGCTTTCTTT.

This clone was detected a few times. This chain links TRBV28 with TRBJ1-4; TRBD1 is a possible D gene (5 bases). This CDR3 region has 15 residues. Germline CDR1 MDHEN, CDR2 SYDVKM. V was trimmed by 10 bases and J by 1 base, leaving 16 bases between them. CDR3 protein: CAISQGSVTNEKLFF. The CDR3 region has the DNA TGTGCCATATCCCAGGGTTCGGTAACTAATGAAAAACTGTTTTTT.

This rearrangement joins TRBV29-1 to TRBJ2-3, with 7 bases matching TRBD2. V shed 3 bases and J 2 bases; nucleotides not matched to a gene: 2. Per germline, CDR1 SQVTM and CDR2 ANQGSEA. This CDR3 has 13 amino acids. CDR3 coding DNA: TGCAGCGTTGACGCGGGAGTCACAGATACGCAGTATTTT. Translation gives CSVDAGVTDTQYF.

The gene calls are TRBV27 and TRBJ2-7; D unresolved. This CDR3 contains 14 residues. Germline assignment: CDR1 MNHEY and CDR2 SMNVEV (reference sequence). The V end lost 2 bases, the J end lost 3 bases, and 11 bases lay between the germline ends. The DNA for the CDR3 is TGTGCCAGCAGTTTACGCTTCAAGAGCTACGAGCAGTACTTC. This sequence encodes CASSLRFKSYEQYF.

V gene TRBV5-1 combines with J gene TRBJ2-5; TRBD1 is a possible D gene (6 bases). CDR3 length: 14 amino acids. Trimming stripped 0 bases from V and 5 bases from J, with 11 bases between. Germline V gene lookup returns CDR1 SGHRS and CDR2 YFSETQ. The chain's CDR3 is CASSLVVGAETQYF. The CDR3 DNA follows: TGCGCCAGCAGCTTGGTTGTGGGGGCGGAGACCCAGTACTTC.

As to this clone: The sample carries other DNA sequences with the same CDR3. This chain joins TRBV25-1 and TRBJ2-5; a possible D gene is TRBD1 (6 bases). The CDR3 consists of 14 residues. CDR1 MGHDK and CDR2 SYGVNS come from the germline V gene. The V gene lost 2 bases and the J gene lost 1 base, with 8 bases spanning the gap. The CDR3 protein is CASSERGGQETQYF. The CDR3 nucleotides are TGTGCCAGCAGTGAAAGAGGGGGCCAAGAGACCCAGTACTTC.

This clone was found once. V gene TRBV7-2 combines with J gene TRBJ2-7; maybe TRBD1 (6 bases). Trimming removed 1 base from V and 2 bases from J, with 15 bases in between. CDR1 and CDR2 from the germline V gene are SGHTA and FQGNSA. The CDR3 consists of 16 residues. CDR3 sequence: CASSLVFRTETYEQYF. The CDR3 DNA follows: TGTGCCAGCAGCTTAGTGTTCCGGACAGAGACCTACGAGCAGTACTTC. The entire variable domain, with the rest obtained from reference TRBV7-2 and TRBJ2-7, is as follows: GAGVSQSPSNKVTEKGKDVELRCDPISGHTALYWYRQSLGQGLEFLIYFQGNSAPDKSGLPSDRFSAERTGGSVSTLTIQRTQQEDSAVYLCASSLVFRTETYEQYFGPGTRLTVT.

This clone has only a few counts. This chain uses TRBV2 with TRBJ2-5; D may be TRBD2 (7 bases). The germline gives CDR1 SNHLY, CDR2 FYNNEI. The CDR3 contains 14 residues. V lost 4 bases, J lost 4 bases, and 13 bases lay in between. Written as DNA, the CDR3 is TGTGCCAGCAGTGTGGAGGGGGGGCTAGAGACCCAGTACTTC. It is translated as CASSVEGGLETQYF.

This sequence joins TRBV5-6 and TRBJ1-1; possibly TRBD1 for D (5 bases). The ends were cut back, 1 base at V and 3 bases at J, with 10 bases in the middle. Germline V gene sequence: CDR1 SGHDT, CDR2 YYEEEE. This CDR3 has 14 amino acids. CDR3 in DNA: TGTGCCAGCAGCTTGTTCCGCAGGGACACTGAAGCTTTCTTT. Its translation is CASSLFRRDTEAFF.

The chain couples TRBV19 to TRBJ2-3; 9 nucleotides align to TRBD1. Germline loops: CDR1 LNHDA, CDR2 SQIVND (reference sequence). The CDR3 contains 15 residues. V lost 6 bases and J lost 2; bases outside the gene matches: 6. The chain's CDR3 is CASRNGQGFTDTQYF. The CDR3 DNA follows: TGTGCCAGTAGAAACGGACAGGGGTTCACAGATACGCAGTATTTT.

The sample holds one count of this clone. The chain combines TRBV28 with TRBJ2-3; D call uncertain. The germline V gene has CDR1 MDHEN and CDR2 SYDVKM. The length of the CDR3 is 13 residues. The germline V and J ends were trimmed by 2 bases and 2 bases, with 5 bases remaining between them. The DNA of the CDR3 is TGTGCCAGCAGTTTAAGAGACACAGATACGCAGTATTTT. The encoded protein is CASSLRDTDTQYF.

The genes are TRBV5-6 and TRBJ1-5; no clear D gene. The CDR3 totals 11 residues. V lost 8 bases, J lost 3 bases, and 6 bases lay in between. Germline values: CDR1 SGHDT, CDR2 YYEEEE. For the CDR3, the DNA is TGTGCCAGACACGACAATCAGCCCCAGCATTTT. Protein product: CARHDNQPQHF.

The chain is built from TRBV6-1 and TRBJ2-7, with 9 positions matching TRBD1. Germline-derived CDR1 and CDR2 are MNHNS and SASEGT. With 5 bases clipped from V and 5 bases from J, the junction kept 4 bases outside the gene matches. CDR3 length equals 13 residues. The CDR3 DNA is TGTGCCAGCAGTTGGACAGGGGCCAACGAGCAGTACTTC. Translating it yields CASSWTGANEQYF.

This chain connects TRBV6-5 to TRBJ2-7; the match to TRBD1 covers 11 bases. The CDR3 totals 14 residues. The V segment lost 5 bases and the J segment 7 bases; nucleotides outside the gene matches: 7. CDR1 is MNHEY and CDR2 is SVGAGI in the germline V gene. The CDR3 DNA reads TGTGCCAGCAGTACCGGACAGGGGGCGGGGGAGCAGTACTTC. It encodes CASSTGQGAGEQYF.

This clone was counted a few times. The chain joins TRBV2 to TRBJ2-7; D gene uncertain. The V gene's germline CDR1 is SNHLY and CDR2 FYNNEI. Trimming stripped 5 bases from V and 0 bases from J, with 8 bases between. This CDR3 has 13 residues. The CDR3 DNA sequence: TGTGCCAGCAGTACCACACACTCCTACGAGCAGTACTTC. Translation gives CASSTTHSYEQYF. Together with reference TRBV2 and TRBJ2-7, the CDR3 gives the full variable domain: EPEVTQTPSHQVTQMGQEVILRCVPISNHLYFYWYRQILGQKVEFLVSFYNNEISEKSEIFDDQFSVERPDGSNFTLKIRSTKLEDSAMYFCASSTTHSYEQYFGPGTRLTVT.

CDR3 nucleotides: TGTGCCAGCAATAACCGGGACAGAGATGAAAAACTGTTTTTT. Protein: CASNNRDRDEKLFF. This chain connects TRBV2 to TRBJ1-4; 7 bases map to TRBD1. Germline V gives CDR1 SNHLY, CDR2 FYNNEI. V trimming: 7 bases; J trimming: 6 bases; junction bases outside the gene matches: 8. This CDR3 has 14 amino acids.

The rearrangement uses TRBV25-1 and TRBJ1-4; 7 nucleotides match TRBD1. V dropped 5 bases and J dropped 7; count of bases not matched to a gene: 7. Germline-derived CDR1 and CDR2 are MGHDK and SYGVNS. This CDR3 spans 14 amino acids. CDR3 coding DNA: TGTGCCAGCAGTTTTGTAGGGGGCAGTGAAAAACTGTTTTTT. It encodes CASSFVGGSEKLFF. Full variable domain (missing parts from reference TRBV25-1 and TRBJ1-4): EADIYQTPRYLVIGTGKKITLECSQTMGHDKMYWYQQDPGMELHLIHYSYGVNSTEKGDLSSESTVSRIRTEHFPLTLESARPSHTSQYLCASSFVGGSEKLFFGSGTQLSVL.

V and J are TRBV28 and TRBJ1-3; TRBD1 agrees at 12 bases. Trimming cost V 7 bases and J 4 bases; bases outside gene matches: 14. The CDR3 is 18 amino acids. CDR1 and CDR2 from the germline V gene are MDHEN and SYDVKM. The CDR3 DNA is TGTGCCAGCACCAGATATGGGACAGGGGGCTATTTAGGAAACACCATATATTTT. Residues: CASTRYGTGGYLGNTIYF.

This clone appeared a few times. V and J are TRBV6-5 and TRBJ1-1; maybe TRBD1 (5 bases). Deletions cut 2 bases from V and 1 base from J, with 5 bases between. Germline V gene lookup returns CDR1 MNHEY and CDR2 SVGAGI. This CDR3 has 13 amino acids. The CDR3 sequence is CASSYGQNTEAFF. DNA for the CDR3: TGTGCCAGCAGTTACGGACAGAACACTGAAGCTTTCTTT.

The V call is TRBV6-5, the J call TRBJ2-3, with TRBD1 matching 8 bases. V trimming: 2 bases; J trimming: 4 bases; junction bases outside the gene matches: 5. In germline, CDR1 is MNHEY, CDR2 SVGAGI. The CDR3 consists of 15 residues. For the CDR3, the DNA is TGTGCCAGCAGTTACCGGACAGGGAATGCAGATACGCAGTATTTT. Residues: CASSYRTGNADTQYF.

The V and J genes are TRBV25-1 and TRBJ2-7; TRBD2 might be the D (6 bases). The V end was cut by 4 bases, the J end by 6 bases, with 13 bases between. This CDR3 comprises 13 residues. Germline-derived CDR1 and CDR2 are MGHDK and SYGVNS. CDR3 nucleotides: TGTGCCAGCAGTGCCCCCGGGGGTGGCGAGCAGTACTTC. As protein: CASSAPGGGEQYF.